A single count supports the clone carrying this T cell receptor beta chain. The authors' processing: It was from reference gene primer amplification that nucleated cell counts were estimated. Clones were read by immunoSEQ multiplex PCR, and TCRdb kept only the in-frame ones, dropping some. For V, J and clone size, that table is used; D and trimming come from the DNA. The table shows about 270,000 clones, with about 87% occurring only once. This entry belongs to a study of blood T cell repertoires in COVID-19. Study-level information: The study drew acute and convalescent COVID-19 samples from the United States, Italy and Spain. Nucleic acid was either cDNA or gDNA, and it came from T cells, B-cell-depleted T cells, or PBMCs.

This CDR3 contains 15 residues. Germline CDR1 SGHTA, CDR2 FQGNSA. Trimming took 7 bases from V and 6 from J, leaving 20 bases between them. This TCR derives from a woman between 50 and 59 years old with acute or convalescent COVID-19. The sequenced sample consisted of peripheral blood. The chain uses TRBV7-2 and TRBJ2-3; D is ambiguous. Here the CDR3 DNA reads TGTGCCAGCACCAACCTTACGTGGGCCCGGGATACGCAGTATTTT. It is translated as CASTNLTWARDTQYF.